The present T cell receptor beta chain was sequenced within a study of response to subunit inactivated influenza vaccine. Looked up from germline, CDR1 is SSHAT and CDR2 is FNYEAQ (reference sequence). This CDR3 region has 14 residues. The trim removed 5 bases at V and 4 bases at J, leaving 6 bases unmatched. This clonotype was found a few times. TCRdb ran MiXCR on the RT-PCR reads and lists one entry per CDR3 protein. The data contain 400,000 to 650,000 distinct CDR3 sequences, more than 7% of them singletons. The sample in question was PBMCs from blood, obtained around 25 months after vaccination. This TCR was sampled from a man between 50 and 75 years old who received an inactivated influenza vaccine. The genes are TRBV7-7 and TRBJ2-3, with 7 bases lining up with TRBD2. The CDR3 bases are TGTGCCAGCAGCACGACTAGCAGATCAGATACGCAGTATTTT. As protein: CASSTTSRSDTQYF.